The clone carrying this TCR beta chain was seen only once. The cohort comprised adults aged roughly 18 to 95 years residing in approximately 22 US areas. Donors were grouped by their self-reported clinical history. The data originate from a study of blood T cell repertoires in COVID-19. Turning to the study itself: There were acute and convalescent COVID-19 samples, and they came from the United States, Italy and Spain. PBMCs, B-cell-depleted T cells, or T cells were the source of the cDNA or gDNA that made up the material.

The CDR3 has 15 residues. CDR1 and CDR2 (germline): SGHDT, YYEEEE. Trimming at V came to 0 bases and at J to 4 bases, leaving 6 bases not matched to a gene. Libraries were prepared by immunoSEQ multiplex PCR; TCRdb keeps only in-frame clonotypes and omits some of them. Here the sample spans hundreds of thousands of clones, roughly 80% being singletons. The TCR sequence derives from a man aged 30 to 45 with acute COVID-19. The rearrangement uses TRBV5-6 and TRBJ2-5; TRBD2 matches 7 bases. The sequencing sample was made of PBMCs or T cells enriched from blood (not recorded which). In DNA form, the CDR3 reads TGTGCCAGCAGCTTGGAAGCGGGGCGGGGAGAGACCCAGTACTTC. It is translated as CASSLEAGRGETQYF.